This T cell receptor beta chain was observed in a study of cytomegalovirus exposure and HLA in healthy donors. The study's findings and limits: In a later analysis, compared with equally common non-associated chains, HLA-associated beta chains were more expanded. Most subjects had HLA-A and HLA-B alleles reportedly predicted accurately by TCR beta sequences. An apparent linkage of common viral pathogens to several of the most significant clusters emerged in a later analysis. A list of around 160 TCR beta chains associated with cytomegalovirus was given.

Points on this clone: The antigen remains undetermined.

The PCR was carried out with 60 Vbeta primers and 13 Jbeta primers. The repertoire was sequenced with immunoSEQ multiplex PCR; TCRdb's copy has only in-frame clones and lacks some. The repertoire consists of about 180,000 clones, with roughly 79% occurring once and the leading ten covering roughly 2.8%. Germline loops: CDR1 GTSNPN, CDR2 SVGIG (reference sequence). The CDR3 runs to 12 residues. The ends were cut back, 3 bases at V and 8 bases at J, with 10 bases in the middle. Sequencing used PBMCs. J is TRBJ2-2 and V is TRBV30; a possible D gene is TRBD1 (6 bases). This clonotype was obtained from a male donor in good health and CMV-seronegative. The DNA of the CDR3 is TGTGCCTGGAGGACAGGTCCGGGGGAGCTGTTTTTT. This codes for CAWRTGPGELFF.